Listed below are T cell receptor beta chains from one sample, sequenced in a study of cytomegalovirus exposure and HLA in healthy donors. Method: immunoSEQ multiplex PCR; TCRdb's copy keeps in-frame clones and lacks some. The sample lists approximately 100,000 clones, around 75% occurring once. The sample comprised PBMCs. The receptors were sampled from a male donor in good health and CMV-seropositive. CDR3s include the opening cysteine and the closing phenylalanine or tryptophan.

13,TRBV6-6,CASSYSTPYEQYF
14,TRBV7-2,CASSNSQGDYEQYF
11,TRBV6-1,CASSDPYTQYF
14,TRBV25-1,CASSERSTSYEQYF
14,TRBV19,CASSLSARGNEQFF
13,TRBV30,CAWSVQGTYGYTF
14,TRBV4-3,CASSLDRGNTEAFF
13,TRBV29-1,CSVAGTSGNEQFF
15,TRBV9,CASSVFGTTNEKLFF
16,TRBV19,CASSIGRGRVSTEAFF
14,TRBV5-1,CASSFGSGGAEQYF
14,TRBV30,CAWHPGGEAYEQYF
14,TRBV6-1,CASSEWRLQETQYF
16,TRBV7-8,CASSLRGTYNTGELFF
19,TRBV2,CASRAMTSGGSSPKNIQYF
15,TRBV10-1,CASSDRTGGIGEQYF
12,TRBV7-2,CASSLKAETQYF
13,TRBV6-4,CASRAQGWTEAFF
16,TRBV30,CAWRRPRRGATDTQYF
18,TRBV18,CASSPELQGPYSNQPQHF
15,TRBV11-1,CASSLGREAYNEQFF
19,TRBV11-3,CASSLDRRGGTRWQETQYF
14,TRBV30,CAWSTMAGNTEAFF
17,TRBV5-4,CASSLGLQGAIQETQYF
15,TRBV11-3,CASSPRLSGANVLTF
15,TRBV7-2,CASSFGNGGTGELFF
17,TRBV19,CASSMLSGRGLGETQYF
15,TRBV9,CASSVQPGGVDTQYF
15,TRBV11-3,CASSPGLAGRETQYF
15,TRBV5-1,CASSMARGYYYEQYF
13,TRBV9,CASSGLARGEQYF
14,TRBV30,CAWTPRACNQPQHF
14,TRBV30,CAWSRDRPHQPQHF
14,TRBV2,CASSPGGPYNEQFF
14,TRBV19,CASSIGARTDTQYF
15,TRBV7-9,CASSSYGTDNEKLFF
15,TRBV7-9,CASSRHRGAATEAFF
13,TRBV5-4,CASSFDSNYGYTF
14,TRBV4-1,CASSSGLSNQPQHF
14,TRBV19,CASSITTGYQPQHF
14,TRBV2,CASSGGQGNQPQHF
14,TRBV19,CASSIARDSNEQYF
14,TRBV5-4,CASSLRGNPRAQYF
13,TRBV18,CASSREPTGELFF